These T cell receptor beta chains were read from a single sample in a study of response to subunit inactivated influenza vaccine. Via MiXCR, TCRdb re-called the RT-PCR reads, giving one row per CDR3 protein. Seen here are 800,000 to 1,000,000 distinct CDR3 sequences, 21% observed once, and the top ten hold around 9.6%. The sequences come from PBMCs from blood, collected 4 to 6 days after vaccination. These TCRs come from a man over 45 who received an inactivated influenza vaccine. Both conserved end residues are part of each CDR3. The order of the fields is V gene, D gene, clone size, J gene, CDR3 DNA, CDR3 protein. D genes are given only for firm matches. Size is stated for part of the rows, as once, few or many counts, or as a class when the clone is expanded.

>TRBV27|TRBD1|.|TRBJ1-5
TGTGCCAGCACGGGGCAGGAACAGGGGGTACGGCAGCCCCAGCATTTT
CASTGQEQGVRQPQHF
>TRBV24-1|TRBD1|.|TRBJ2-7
TGTGCCACCAGTGAACCGACAGGGACGCAGTACTTC
CATSEPTGTQYF
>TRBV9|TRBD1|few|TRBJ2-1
TGTGCCAGCAGCGGACCCGGGACAGGGTACAATGAGCAGTTCTTC
CASSGPGTGYNEQFF
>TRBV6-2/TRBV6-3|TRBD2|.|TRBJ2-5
TGTGCCAGCAGTTACCAATATATTCCCTTAAGAGGAGCGGGGGGCCGTCAAGAGACCCAGTACTTC
CASSYQYIPLRGAGGRQETQYF
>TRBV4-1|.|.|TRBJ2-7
TGCGCCAGCAGCCAAGATCTTGGGGCCTACGAGCAGTACTTC
CASSQDLGAYEQYF
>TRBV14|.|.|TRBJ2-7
TGTGCCAGCAGCTGGTTAGATGGGCCCTACGAGCAGTACTTC
CASSWLDGPYEQYF
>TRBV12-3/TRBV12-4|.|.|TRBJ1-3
TGTGCCAGCAGACGAACAGGGACGGCAAAGAGCTCTGGAAACACCATATATTTT
CASRRTGTAKSSGNTIYF
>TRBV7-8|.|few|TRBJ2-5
TGTGCCAGCAGCTTAGTTGGGTCGGGGGCGATGGAAGAGACCCAGTACTTC
CASSLVGSGAMEETQYF
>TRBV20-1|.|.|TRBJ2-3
TGCAGTGCTAGAGTAGGGGGGGCCACGTCGGATACGCAGTATTTT
CSARVGGATSDTQYF
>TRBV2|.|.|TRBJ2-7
TGTGCCAGCAGTGAGACCGGCAGCAGCTACGAGCAGTACTTC
CASSETGSSYEQYF
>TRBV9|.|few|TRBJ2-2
TGTGCCAGCAGCTTGAGAGGATTTGGCACCGGGGAGCTGTTTTTT
CASSLRGFGTGELFF
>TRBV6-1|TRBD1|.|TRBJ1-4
TGTGCCAGCAGGCCAACAGGGGGTCGGGAAAAACTGTTTTTT
CASRPTGGREKLFF
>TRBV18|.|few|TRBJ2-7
TGTGCCAGCTCACCACAAAAATCGAACGAGCAGTACTTC
CASSPQKSNEQYF
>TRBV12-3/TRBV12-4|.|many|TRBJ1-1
TGTGCCAGCAGGGGGACGTCCACTGAAGCTTTCTTT
CASRGTSTEAFF
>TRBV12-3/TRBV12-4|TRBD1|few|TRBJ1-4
TGTGCCAGCAGTTCGACAGGGCCCAATGAAAAACTGTTTTTT
CASSSTGPNEKLFF
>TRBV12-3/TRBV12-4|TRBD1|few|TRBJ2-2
TGTGCCAGCAGTTTCCCCCCACAGGGGAGATACACCGGGGAGCTGTTTTTT
CASSFPPQGRYTGELFF
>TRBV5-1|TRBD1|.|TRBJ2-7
TGCGCCAGCAGCTTGGCTTTCCTGGGACAGCCCTTGGAGCAGTACTTC
CASSLAFLGQPLEQYF
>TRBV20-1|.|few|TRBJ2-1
TGCAGTGCTAGAGATACCGCTCCTAGCAGACACTACAATGAGCAGTTCTTC
CSARDTAPSRHYNEQFF
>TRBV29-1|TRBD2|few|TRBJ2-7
TGCAGCGCGCGACTAGCGGGAGGGCCCAACGAGCAGTACTTC
CSARLAGGPNEQYF
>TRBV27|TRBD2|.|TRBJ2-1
TGTGCCAGCAGTCCCCTGAGGACGGGAGGGCCCAATGAGCAGTTCTTC
CASSPLRTGGPNEQFF
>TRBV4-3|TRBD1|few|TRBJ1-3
TGCGCCAGCAGCCTATTGGACAGGGCCTCTGGAAACACCATATATTTT
CASSLLDRASGNTIYF
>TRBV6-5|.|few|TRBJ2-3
TGTGCCAGCAGTTACTCCCCGTCGGCAGATACGCAGTATTTT
CASSYSPSADTQYF
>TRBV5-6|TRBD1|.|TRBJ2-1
TGTGCCAGCAGCACCGGACAGGGGGCCAACAATGAGCAGTTCTTC
CASSTGQGANNEQFF
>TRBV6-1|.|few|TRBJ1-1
TGTGCCAGCAGGGGGCCGGAAAGAAGATGGGCTGAAGCTTTCTTT
CASRGPERRWAEAFF
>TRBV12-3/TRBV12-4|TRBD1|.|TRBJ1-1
TGTGCCAGCAGCCCTCTCGGACAGGGCAACACTGAAGCTTTCTTT
CASSPLGQGNTEAFF
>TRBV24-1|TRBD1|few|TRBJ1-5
TGTGCCACCAGGAGCAGAAGAGGACAGGACCAGAATCAGCCCCAGCATTTT
CATRSRRGQDQNQPQHF
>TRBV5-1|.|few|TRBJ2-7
TGCGCCAGCAGGCAAAGTCCGGGACCTAACTACGAGCAGTACTTC
CASRQSPGPNYEQYF
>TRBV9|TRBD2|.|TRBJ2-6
TGTGCCAGCAGCGTAGCGGGACTATCTTCTGGGGCCAACGTCCTGACTTTC
CASSVAGLSSGANVLTF
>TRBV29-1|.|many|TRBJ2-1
TGCAGCGTTGAAGGCTACAATGAGCAGTTCTTC
CSVEGYNEQFF
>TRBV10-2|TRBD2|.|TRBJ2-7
TGCGCCAGCGGCCGGACTAGGGGATTGGGCGAGCAGTACTTC
CASGRTRGLGEQYF
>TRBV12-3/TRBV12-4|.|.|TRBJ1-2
TGTGCCAGCATGGGGGGAGGATACTATGGCTACACCTTC
CASMGGGYYGYTF